This T cell receptor (beta chain) was captured in a study of blood T cell repertoires in COVID-19. Assay: immunoSEQ multiplex PCR; the TCRdb copy retains only in-frame clones and omits some. The profile shows approximately 170,000 clones, roughly nine tenths of them singletons. As concerns this clone: Other DNA sequences in this sample translate to the same CDR3.

This receptor was identified in a woman between 65 and 79 years old with acute or convalescent COVID-19. Sequencing was carried out using peripheral blood.

The CDR3 reads CASRRQGMNTEAFF. CDR3 coding DNA: TGTGCCAGCAGGCGACAGGGGATGAACACTGAAGCTTTCTTT. The V and J genes are TRBV6-5 and TRBJ1-1; TRBD1 aligns across 8 bases. V was clipped by 6 bases and J by 0 bases; unmatched bases: 3. Per the germline V gene, CDR1 is MNHEY and CDR2 is SVGAGI. CDR3 length: 14 residues.